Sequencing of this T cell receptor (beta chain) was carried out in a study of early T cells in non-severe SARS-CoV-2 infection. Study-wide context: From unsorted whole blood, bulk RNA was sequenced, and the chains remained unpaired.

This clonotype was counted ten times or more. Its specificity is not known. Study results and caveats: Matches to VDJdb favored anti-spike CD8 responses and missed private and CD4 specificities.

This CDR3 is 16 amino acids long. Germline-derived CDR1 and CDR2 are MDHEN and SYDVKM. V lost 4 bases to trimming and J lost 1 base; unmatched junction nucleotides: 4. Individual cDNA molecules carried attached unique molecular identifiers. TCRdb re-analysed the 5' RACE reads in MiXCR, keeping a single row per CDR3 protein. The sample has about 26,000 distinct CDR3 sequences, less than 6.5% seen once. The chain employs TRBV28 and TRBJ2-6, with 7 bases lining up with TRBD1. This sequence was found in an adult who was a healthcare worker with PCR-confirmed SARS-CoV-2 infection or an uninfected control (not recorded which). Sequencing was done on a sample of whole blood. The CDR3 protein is CASSYATGSGANVLTF. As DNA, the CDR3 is TGTGCCAGCAGTTACGCGACAGGGTCTGGGGCCAACGTCCTGACTTTC.